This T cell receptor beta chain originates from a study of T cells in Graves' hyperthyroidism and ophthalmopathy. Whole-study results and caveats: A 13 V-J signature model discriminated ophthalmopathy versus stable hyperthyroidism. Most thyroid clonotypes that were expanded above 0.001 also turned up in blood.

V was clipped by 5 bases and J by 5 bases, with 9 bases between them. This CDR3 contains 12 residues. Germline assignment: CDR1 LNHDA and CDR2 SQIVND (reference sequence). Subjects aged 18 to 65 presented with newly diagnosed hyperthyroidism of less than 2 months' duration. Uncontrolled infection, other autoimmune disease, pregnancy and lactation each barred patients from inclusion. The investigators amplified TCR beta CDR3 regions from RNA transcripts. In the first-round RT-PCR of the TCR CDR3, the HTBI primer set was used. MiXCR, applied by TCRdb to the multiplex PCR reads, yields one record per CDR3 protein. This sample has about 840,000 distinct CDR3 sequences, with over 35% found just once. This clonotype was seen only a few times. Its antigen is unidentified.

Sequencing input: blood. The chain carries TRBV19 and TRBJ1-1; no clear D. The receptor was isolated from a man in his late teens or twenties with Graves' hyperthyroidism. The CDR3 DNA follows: TGTGCCAGTAGTGAGACGGATACTGAAGCTTTCTTT. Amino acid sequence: CASSETDTEAFF. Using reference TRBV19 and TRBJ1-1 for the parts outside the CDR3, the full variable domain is DGGITQSPKYLFRKEGQNVTLSCEQNLNHDAMYWYRQDPGQGLRLIYYSQIVNDFQKGDIAEGYSVSREKKESFPLTVTSAQKNPTAFYLCASSETDTEAFFGQGTRLTVV.